One T cell receptor (beta chain) is described in this entry. This entry comes from a study of CD8 T cells in Susac syndrome. With 4 bases removed from V and 7 bases from J, the gap between germline ends came to 11 bases. There are 13 residues in the CDR3. CDR1 and CDR2 from the germline V gene are LGHNA and YSLEER. cDNA came from roughly 0.5 to 1 ug RNA primed by random hexamers. MiXCR, applied by TCRdb to the immunoSEQ multiplex PCR reads, yields one record per CDR3 protein. The data show about 94,000 distinct CDR3 sequences, around 94% seen once. The chain carries TRBV4-3 and TRBJ2-1; tentative D call: TRBD2 (6 bases). Sequenced: CD4+ T cells from PBMCs. This receptor was taken from a human donor with Susac syndrome. The chain's CDR3 is CASSPGGVNEQFF. CDR3 coding DNA: TGCGCCAGCAGCCCCGGAGGGGTGAATGAGCAGTTCTTC.